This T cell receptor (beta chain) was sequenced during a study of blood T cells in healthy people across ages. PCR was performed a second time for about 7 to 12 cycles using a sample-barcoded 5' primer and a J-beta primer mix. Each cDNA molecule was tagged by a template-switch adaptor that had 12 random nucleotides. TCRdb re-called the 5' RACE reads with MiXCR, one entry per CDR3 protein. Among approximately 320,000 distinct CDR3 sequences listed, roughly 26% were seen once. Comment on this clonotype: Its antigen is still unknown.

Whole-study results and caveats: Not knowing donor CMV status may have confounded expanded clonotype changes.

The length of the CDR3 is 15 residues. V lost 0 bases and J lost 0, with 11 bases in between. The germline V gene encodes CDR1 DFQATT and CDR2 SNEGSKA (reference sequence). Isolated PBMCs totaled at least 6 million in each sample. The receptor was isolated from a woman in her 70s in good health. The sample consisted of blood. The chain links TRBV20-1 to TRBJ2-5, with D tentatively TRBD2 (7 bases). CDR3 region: CSARERGTYQETQYF. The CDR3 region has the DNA TGCAGTGCTAGAGAGCGGGGGACATACCAAGAGACCCAGTACTTC.